One and the same sample provided the 12 T cell receptor beta chains below, sequenced in a study of metastatic and nonmetastatic thyroid tumors. MiXCR was used by TCRdb to re-call the PCR reads. Here the sample spans around 14,000 clones, roughly a quarter being singletons. No treatment had been given to any patient before thyroid surgery. Sequencing was carried out using tumor tissue. Receptors originate from a female donor with papillary thyroid cancer or a benign thyroid nodule (not recorded which). Some clones in this sample may be carry-over from other donors' samples.

This clone was counted a few times. One base away lies a much larger clone, so this may be a sequencing read error. The chain has TRBV19 and TRBJ2-6, with D tentatively TRBD1 or TRBD2 (5 bases each). The germline CDR1 and CDR2 sequences are LNHDA and SQIVND (reference sequence). This CDR3 region has 15 residues. The chain's CDR3 is CACTAGRSGAKVLTF. In DNA form, the CDR3 reads TGTGCCTGTACCGCGGGTCGGTCTGGGGCCAAAGTCCTGACTTTC. The whole variable domain, filled in from reference TRBV19 and TRBJ2-6, reads DGGITQSPKYLFRKEGQNVTLSCEQNLNHDAMYWYRQDPGQGLRLIYYSQIVNDFQKGDIAEGYSVSREKKESFPLTVTSAQKNPTAFYLCACTAGRSGAKVLTFGAGSRLTVL.

By share of the sample, this clone is medium-sized. The V and J genes are TRBV20-1 and TRBJ2-1; D unresolved. Trimming removed 0 bases from V and 3 bases from J, with 3 bases in between. Germline loops: CDR1 DFQATT, CDR2 SNEGSKA (reference sequence). CDR3 size: 12 residues. CDR3 loop: CSARDSYNEQFF. CDR3 DNA: TGCAGTGCTAGAGATAGCTACAATGAGCAGTTCTTC.

Ten or more counts support this clone. The chain has TRBV19 and TRBJ1-2; 7 nucleotides align to TRBD1. CDR3 length: 15 residues. Per the germline V gene, CDR1 is LNHDA and CDR2 is SQIVND (reference sequence). V dropped 2 bases and J dropped 4; count of bases not matched to a gene: 7. CDR3 DNA: TGTGCCAGTAGTATAACAGGGGAGGCGAGCTATGGCTACACCTTC. It specifies CASSITGEASYGYTF.

This clone was seen many times. The chain uses TRBV11-1 and TRBJ2-1; no definite D call. Germline-derived CDR1 and CDR2 are SGHAT and FQDESV (reference sequence). V was cut by 0 bases and J by 8 bases, with 11 bases left in between. The CDR3 consists of 14 residues. The CDR3 sequence is CASSLAIIGDEQFF. The DNA of the CDR3 is TGTGCCAGCAGCTTAGCAATCATAGGAGATGAGCAGTTCTTC.

The gene calls are TRBV5-1 and TRBJ2-1, with D perhaps TRBD1 (6 bases). The CDR3 spans 16 residues. V lost 4 bases, J lost 8 bases, and 22 bases lay in between. Germline CDR1 reads SGHRS; CDR2 reads YFSETQ. This CDR3 reads CASSTEQVARGDEQFF. CDR3 bases: TGCGCCAGCAGCACGGAACAGGTTGCCAGGGGCGATGAGCAGTTCTTC.

CDR3 nucleotide sequence: TGTGCCAGCAGTTTAGCGACTAGAAACTTCTTCGAGCAGTACTTC. Its protein product is CASSLATRNFFEQYF. This rearrangement joins TRBV6-1 to TRBJ2-7; the D gene is possibly TRBD2 (6 bases). The germline V and J ends were trimmed by 5 bases and 6 bases, with 20 bases remaining between them. CDR1 MNHNS and CDR2 SASEGT come from the germline V gene. CDR3 length equals 15 residues.

This clone has a count of ten or more. This may arise from a read error, as a much more abundant clone is one base away. The CDR3 sequence is CASSISGQYSGSTIYF. DNA of the CDR3: TGTGCCAGTAGTATATCTGGACAGTACTCTGGAAGCACCATATATTTT. This chain uses TRBV19 with TRBJ1-3; tentative D call: TRBD1 (6 bases). The CDR3 spans 16 residues. Germline CDR1 reads LNHDA; CDR2 reads SQIVND (reference sequence).

In its sample, this clone is medium-sized (0.01 to 0.1%). The chain employs TRBV20-1 and TRBJ2-1; possibly TRBD1 for D (7 bases). Trimming stripped 5 bases from V and 9 bases from J, with 23 bases between. Germline assignment: CDR1 DFQATT and CDR2 SNEGSKA (reference sequence). The CDR3 has 15 amino acids. In DNA, the CDR3 is TGCAGTGCTGGCACCCCAGGGGGGCTATTGGGTGAGCAGTTCTTC. This codes for CSAGTPGGLLGEQFF.

Points on this clone: A much larger clone lies a single base off, so this may be a read error. The rearrangement joins TRBV19 to TRBJ1-4, with unresolved D. Germline values: CDR1 LNHDA, CDR2 SQIVND (reference sequence). This CDR3 contains 12 residues. Trimming took 8 bases from V and 6 from J, leaving 10 bases between them. The CDR3 nucleotides read TGTGCCAGTGCAGTGGTCTATGAAAAACTGTTTTTT. Translation: CASAVVYEKLFF.

V gene TRBV7-9 combines with J gene TRBJ1-1; 7 nucleotides agree with TRBD1. V gave up 6 bases and J gave up 3 bases; unmatched junction bases: 7. The CDR3 has 14 residues. Germline V gene sequence: CDR1 SEHNR, CDR2 FQNEAQ (reference sequence). This CDR3 is CASSRGQQHTEAFF. CDR3 DNA: TGTGCCAGCAGTAGGGGGCAGCAACACACTGAAGCTTTCTTT. Together with reference TRBV7-9 and TRBJ1-1, the CDR3 gives the full variable domain: DTGVSQNPRHKITKRGQNVTFRCDPISEHNRLYWYRQTLGQGPEFLTYFQNEAQLEKSRLLSDRFSAERPKGSFSTLEIQRTEQGDSAMYLCASSRGQQHTEAFFGQGTRLTVV.

In this sample, this clone turned up many times. The chain links TRBV4-1 to TRBJ2-3; 7 nucleotides match TRBD2. Trimming took 0 bases from V and 0 from J; bases not matched to a gene: 9. Germline V gene data show CDR1 as MGHRA and CDR2 as YSYEKL. CDR3 size: 18 residues. The CDR3 protein is CASSQDTTSLQSTDTQYF. DNA for the CDR3: TGCGCCAGCAGCCAAGATACGACTAGCCTCCAGAGCACAGATACGCAGTATTTT.

The V call is TRBV25-1, the J call TRBJ2-3; TRBD2 might be the D (10 bases). V was pared by 6 bases and J by 1 base, with 23 bases between. The CDR3 consists of 18 residues. Germline V CDR1 and CDR2: MGHDK, SYGVNS. The CDR3 region has the DNA TGTGCCAGCAGCCTAGCCGGGACAGGGACTAGCGGCACAGATACGCAGTATTTT. Amino acids: CASSLAGTGTSGTDTQYF.